This TCR beta chain was identified during a study of blood T cell repertoires in COVID-19. Study at large: Samples came from the United States, Italy and Spain, spanning acute and convalescent COVID-19. Sample material is recorded as cDNA or gDNA derived from T cells, B-cell-depleted T cells, or PBMCs.

In the original processing: Quantification of nucleated cells was approximated via reference gene primer amplification. Profiling relied on immunoSEQ multiplex PCR, and the TCRdb table lists in-frame clones only, not all of them. V and J calls and clone size are as listed in that table; D and trimming were resolved from the DNA. The sample has 300,000 to 450,000 clones; roughly 86% are singletons. Trimming cost V 3 bases and J 0 bases, with 5 bases left between them. The CDR3 has 14 amino acids. Germline values: CDR1 LGHDT, CDR2 YNNKEL (reference sequence). The sequencing sample was made of peripheral blood. This rearrangement joins TRBV3-1 (or the pseudogene TRBV3-2) to TRBJ1-4; D ambiguous. This TCR was sampled from a human donor in a cohort sampled during active COVID-19. The CDR3 nucleotides read TGTGCCAGCAGCCATGGAGCAACTAATGAAAAACTGTTTTTT. Translated: CASSHGATNEKLFF.